A single sample is the source of the 7 T cell receptor beta chains below, sequenced in a study of blood T cell repertoires in COVID-19. Clones were sequenced by immunoSEQ multiplex PCR, and TCRdb holds only the in-frame ones, with some missing. The data hold about 220,000 clones, with approximately 84% observed a single time. Sequenced: peripheral blood. The receptors here all came from a man aged 45-65 years who had recovered from COVID-19.

The chain links TRBV7-2 to TRBJ2-7; the match to TRBD2 covers 14 bases. The CDR3 is 15 residues long. J gave up 7 bases and V 4 bases, and 6 bases lay outside the gene matches. Germline V gene lookup returns CDR1 SGHTA and CDR2 FQGNSA. For the CDR3, the DNA is TGTGCCAGCAGCTCCAGACTAGCGGGAGGGTGGGAGCAGTACTTC. Its protein is CASSSRLAGGWEQYF.

The J gene is TRBJ1-3, the V gene TRBV28; D remains ambiguous. CDR1 MDHEN and CDR2 SYDVKM come from the germline V gene. Trimming pared 10 bases from V and 0 bases from J, leaving 13 bases between. This CDR3 has 14 residues. The CDR3 sequence: CATAGLLSGNTIYF. The DNA of the CDR3 is TGTGCCACCGCTGGGCTGCTCTCTGGAAACACCATATATTTT.

The rearrangement joins TRBV12-3 or TRBV12-4 to TRBJ1-1, with 8 bases identical to TRBD1. The length of the CDR3 is 12 residues. V trimming: 4 bases; J trimming: 8 bases; junction bases outside the gene matches: 3. The CDR3 here is CASSWDRREAFF. The CDR3 DNA follows: TGTGCCAGCAGTTGGGACAGGAGGGAAGCTTTCTTT.

This rearrangement joins TRBV4-2 to TRBJ1-1; 7 nucleotides agree with TRBD1. Looked up from germline, CDR1 is LGHNA and CDR2 is YNFKEQ. With 6 bases clipped from V and 5 bases from J, the junction kept 6 bases outside the gene matches. There are 13 residues in the CDR3. The CDR3 sequence is CASRLSGGTEAFF. Here the CDR3 DNA reads TGTGCCAGCAGACTTTCAGGGGGTACTGAAGCTTTCTTT.

This clone was recorded only once. The chain employs TRBV30 and TRBJ1-3; TRBD1 is a possible D gene (6 bases). Germline lookup yields CDR1 GTSNPN and CDR2 SVGIG (reference sequence). The CDR3 consists of 16 residues. V was pared by 3 bases and J by 0 bases, with 15 bases between. In DNA form, the CDR3 reads TGTGCCTGGAGCGGAATCGGACAGAGCTCTGGAAACACCATATATTTT. It translates to CAWSGIGQSSGNTIYF.

The V call is TRBV3-1 (or the pseudogene TRBV3-2), the J call TRBJ2-7; maybe TRBD2 (6 bases). CDR3 length: 13 amino acids. Germline CDR1 is LGHDT and CDR2 is YNNKEL (reference sequence). V was cut by 2 bases and J by 6 bases, with 11 bases left in between. CDR3 residues: CASSQSGVGEQYF. CDR3 nucleotides: TGTGCCAGCAGCCAATCGGGGGTTGGCGAGCAGTACTTC.

The genes are TRBV28 and TRBJ2-7; weak D call: TRBD2 (6 bases). V shed 3 bases and J shed 5 bases, with 20 bases lying between them. Germline lookup yields CDR1 MDHEN and CDR2 SYDVKM. The CDR3 has 16 amino acids. The CDR3 nucleotides are TGTGCCAGCAGTTTCTCCCTGGGCCTTTGGGGGGACGAGCAGTACTTC. Translating gives CASSFSLGLWGDEQYF. The whole variable domain, remainder taken from reference TRBV28 and TRBJ2-7, is DVKVTQSSRYLVKRTGEKVFLECVQDMDHENMFWYRQDPGLGLRLIYFSYDVKMKEKGDIPEGYSVSREKKERFSLILESASTNQTSMYLCASSFSLGLWGDEQYFGPGTRLTVT.